The 25 T cell receptor beta chains below all came from one sample that was sequenced in a study of cytomegalovirus exposure and HLA in healthy donors. The PCR ran on 60 Vbeta and 13 Jbeta primers. Method: immunoSEQ multiplex PCR; TCRdb's copy keeps in-frame clones and lacks some. The repertoire consists of roughly 100,000 clones, with roughly 15% occurring once and the leading ten covering over 0.8%. Material: PBMCs. All receptors derive from a female donor in good health and CMV-seronegative.

This clone occurred a few times. The chain joins TRBV5-1 to TRBJ1-1; D is possibly TRBD1 (5 bases). Germline V lookup: CDR1 SGHRS, CDR2 YFSETQ. V shed 0 bases and J shed 1 base, with 13 bases lying between them. The CDR3 sequence is 16 residues long. This CDR3 reads CASSLDRFPSNTEAFF. CDR3 sequence (DNA): TGCGCCAGCAGCTTGGACAGGTTTCCCTCGAACACTGAAGCTTTCTTT. The variable domain in full, completed from reference TRBV5-1 and TRBJ1-1, reads KAGVTQTPRYLIKTRGQQVTLSCSPISGHRSVSWYQQTPGQGLQFLFEYFSETQRNKGNFPGRFSGRQFSNSRSEMNVSTLELGDSALYLCASSLDRFPSNTEAFFGQGTRLTVV.

This clone was seen only a few times. The V gene is TRBV5-1, the J gene TRBJ2-3; D may be TRBD2 (6 bases). Trimming took 5 bases from V and 0 from J, leaving 13 bases between them. Germline-derived CDR1 and CDR2 are SGHRS and YFSETQ. This CDR3 comprises 15 residues. This CDR3 is CASRDGSGSTDTQYF. CDR3 bases: TGCGCCAGCAGGGACGGTAGCGGTAGCACAGATACGCAGTATTTT.

This clone turned up a few times. This chain uses TRBV29-1 with TRBJ2-1; weak D call: TRBD2 (6 bases). The V gene lost 3 bases and the J gene lost 7 bases, with 19 bases spanning the gap. The CDR3 is 15 residues long. Germline V gives CDR1 SQVTM, CDR2 ANQGSEA. The CDR3 reads CSVDSRGTATNEQFF. The CDR3 bases are TGCAGCGTTGACTCCCGGGGGACCGCGACAAATGAGCAGTTCTTC.

J is TRBJ2-5 and V is TRBV21-1; the table's D call, TRBD1, was not checked against the DNA. TRBV21-1 is tagged as a pseudogene. The CDR3 runs to 15 residues. The CDR3 protein is CASSPPDREIETQYF. The CDR3 DNA is TGTGCCAGCAGCCCTCCGGACAGGGAGATAGAGACCCAGTACTTC.

This clone has more than one count but fewer than ten. The J gene is TRBJ2-3, the V gene TRBV28, with TRBD1 matching 7 bases. CDR1 is MDHEN, CDR2 SYDVKM, per germline. The trim removed 5 bases at V and 3 bases at J, leaving 11 bases unmatched. This CDR3 comprises 16 residues. CDR3 amino acids: CASSTSATGRTDTQYF. In nucleotides, the CDR3 is TGTGCCAGCAGTACCTCAGCGACAGGGAGAACAGATACGCAGTATTTT.

This clone was seen more than once but under ten times. This rearrangement joins TRBV28 to TRBJ1-5; tentatively, D is TRBD1 (6 bases). V lost 6 bases and J 6 bases, leaving 15 bases between the germline ends. The CDR3 totals 14 residues. Germline V gives CDR1 MDHEN, CDR2 SYDVKM. CDR3 sequence: CASRTNRVTQPQHF. Here the CDR3 DNA reads TGTGCCAGCAGGACAAACAGGGTTACTCAGCCCCAGCATTTT.

The CDR3 is CASRGSGGSYNEQFF. CDR3 nucleotide sequence: TGTGCCAGCAGAGGTAGCGGGGGATCCTACAATGAGCAGTTCTTC. The V and J genes are TRBV5-4 and TRBJ2-1, with TRBD2 matching 9 bases. With 5 bases clipped from V and 1 base from J, the junction kept 4 bases outside the gene matches. Germline loops: CDR1 SGHNT, CDR2 YYREEE (reference sequence). CDR3 length: 15 residues.

This clone was counted only a few times. This sequence joins TRBV2 and TRBJ2-1; 7 bases line up with TRBD1. Germline CDR1 is SNHLY and CDR2 is FYNNEI. Trimming removed 7 bases from V and 2 bases from J; junction bases left unmatched: 8. The CDR3 is 15 residues long. The CDR3 DNA follows: TGTGCCAGCAAGGTCAGGGGGATCCCCTACAATGAGCAGTTCTTC. This gives the protein CASKVRGIPYNEQFF.

This clone has only a few counts. The genes are TRBV6-1 and TRBJ1-2, with a possible D match to TRBD1 (5 bases). V lost 6 bases and J 4 bases, leaving 9 bases between the germline ends. This CDR3 is built from 12 residues. Germline V gene sequence: CDR1 MNHNS, CDR2 SASEGT. CDR3 nucleotide sequence: TGTGCCAGCAGAGACAGCCCCTATGGCTACACCTTC. This encodes CASRDSPYGYTF.

This clone has just a few counts. The CDR3 DNA sequence: TGTGCCAGCACGTCGGGAGGGCCCTCCTACGAGCAGTACTTC. Translation gives CASTSGGPSYEQYF. The chain is built from TRBV6-1 and TRBJ2-7, with 8 positions matching TRBD2. The CDR3 runs 14 residues. Germline trimming cut 7 bases from V and 0 bases from J; bases unmatched to any gene: 5. Germline CDR1 and CDR2: MNHNS and SASEGT.

The chain is built from TRBV2 and TRBJ2-2, with D tentatively TRBD2 (6 bases). CDR3 length: 14 residues. Germline V CDR1 and CDR2: SNHLY, FYNNEI. V lost 4 bases and J lost 4, with 10 bases in between. The CDR3 spells CASSGMRGTGELFF. The CDR3 DNA reads TGTGCCAGCAGTGGGATGCGGGGCACCGGGGAGCTGTTTTTT.

This clone was seen only a few times. CDR3 DNA sequence: TGTGCCAGCAGTTGGACAGTCTTCGACACTGAAGCTTTCTTT. This gives the protein CASSWTVFDTEAFF. This chain connects TRBV6-5 to TRBJ1-1, with a possible D match to TRBD1 (6 bases). Trimming stripped 4 bases from V and 3 bases from J, with 12 bases between. The length of the CDR3 is 14 residues. CDR1 and CDR2 (germline): MNHEY, SVGAGI.

The chain carries TRBV7-8 and TRBJ1-2; 9 positions match TRBD1. Germline V lookup: CDR1 SGHVS, CDR2 FQNEAQ. V was pared by 5 bases and J by 0 bases, with 7 bases of the junction left unmatched. The length of the CDR3 is 16 residues. The CDR3 DNA sequence: TGTGCCAGCAGCGAGAGACAGGGGGGACCTAACTATGGCTACACCTTC. Protein: CASSERQGGPNYGYTF. Supplemented by reference TRBV7-8 and TRBJ1-2, the full variable domain reads GAGVSQSPRYKVAKRGQDVALRCDPISGHVSLFWYQQALGQGPEFLTYFQNEAQLDKSGLPSDRFFAERPEGSVSTLKIQRTQQEDSAVYLCASSERQGGPNYGYTFGSGTRLTVV.

This clone was detected a few times. The J gene is TRBJ1-1, the V gene TRBV30; 9 bases map to TRBD1. The V segment lost 1 base and the J segment 4 bases; nucleotides outside the gene matches: 7. CDR3 length equals 15 residues. The germline CDR1 and CDR2 sequences are GTSNPN and SVGIG (reference sequence). The DNA of the CDR3 is TGTGCCTGGAGTGGGGGGACAGGGAAGGGCACTGAAGCTTTCTTT. This sequence encodes CAWSGGTGKGTEAFF.

The V call is TRBV11-2, the J call TRBJ2-2; tentative D call: TRBD2 (5 bases). The CDR3 is 15 residues long. Germline V lookup: CDR1 SGHAT, CDR2 FQNNGV. V was clipped by 6 bases and J by 6 bases, with 17 bases between them. This CDR3 is CASRDWAEASGELFF. CDR3 nucleotide sequence: TGTGCCAGCAGGGACTGGGCTGAGGCGTCCGGGGAGCTGTTTTTT.

The chain employs TRBV10-3 and TRBJ2-7; 7 bases line up with TRBD1. CDR1 is ENHRY, CDR2 SYGVKD, per germline. The V segment lost 4 bases and the J segment 7 bases; nucleotides outside the gene matches: 13. This CDR3 has 15 residues. The CDR3: CAISGSDREPGEQYF. In nucleotides, the CDR3 is TGTGCCATCAGTGGTTCCGACAGGGAACCAGGGGAGCAGTACTTC.

V gene TRBV5-4 combines with J gene TRBJ2-7; 7 bases are a match to TRBD1. CDR3 length: 15 residues. Germline V gene sequence: CDR1 SGHNT, CDR2 YYREEE (reference sequence). The V segment lost 4 bases and the J segment 6 bases; nucleotides outside the gene matches: 13. CDR3 DNA: TGTGCCAGCAGCCCCCGACAGGGACCGGTCGCCGAGCAGTACTTC. Protein product: CASSPRQGPVAEQYF.

V usage is TRBV30 and J usage is TRBJ1-1, with D possibly TRBD1 on 5 matching bases. CDR1 and CDR2 (germline): GTSNPN, SVGIG (reference sequence). The germline V and J ends were trimmed by 1 base and 0 bases, with 12 bases remaining between them. CDR3 size: 15 residues. The CDR3 sequence: CAWSAPGVMNTEAFF. Here the CDR3 DNA reads TGTGCCTGGAGTGCCCCGGGGGTTATGAACACTGAAGCTTTCTTT.

This clone was picked up a small number of times. The chain carries TRBV6-5 and TRBJ2-1, with D uncertain. There are 14 residues in the CDR3. V dropped 2 bases and J dropped 4 bases, with 9 bases sitting between them. Germline CDR1 MNHEY, CDR2 SVGAGI. The CDR3 sequence: CASSYIGDYNEQFF. CDR3 nucleotides: TGTGCCAGCAGTTACATCGGAGATTACAATGAGCAGTTCTTC.

The table lists this clone with a few counts. The rearrangement joins TRBV7-9 to TRBJ1-3; the D gene is possibly TRBD1 (6 bases). Deletions cut 1 base from V and 8 bases from J, with 18 bases between. This CDR3 spans 16 amino acids. Germline V CDR1 and CDR2: SEHNR, FQNEAQ (reference sequence). The CDR3 coding sequence is TGTGCCAGCAGCTTAGACAGGGACACTCCGCGGGACACCATATATTTT. This translates into CASSLDRDTPRDTIYF.

CDR3 DNA: TGTGCCAGCAGCTTGCCTGGCATTAACTACGAGCAGTACTTC. This translates into CASSLPGINYEQYF. The chain joins TRBV5-6 to TRBJ2-7; D is unclear. Germline assignment: CDR1 SGHDT and CDR2 YYEEEE. The V end lost 1 base, the J end lost 3 bases, and 11 bases lay between the germline ends. The CDR3 is made up of 14 amino acids.

V and J are TRBV29-1 and TRBJ1-1; a possible D gene is TRBD1 (5 bases). The V end lost 3 bases, the J end lost 4 bases, and 9 bases lay between the germline ends. The CDR3 runs to 12 residues. Germline CDR1 SQVTM, CDR2 ANQGSEA. The CDR3 protein is CSVDRGSTEAFF. The CDR3 bases are TGCAGCGTTGATAGGGGCAGCACTGAAGCTTTCTTT.

The table lists this clone with a few counts. The rearrangement joins TRBV5-1 to TRBJ2-4, with D possibly being TRBD1 (5 bases). Trimming pared 0 bases from V and 3 bases from J, leaving 10 bases between. Germline V gene data show CDR1 as SGHRS and CDR2 as YFSETQ. The CDR3 consists of 15 residues. CDR3 amino acids: CASSLDRLGKNIQYF. In nucleotides, the CDR3 is TGCGCCAGCAGCTTGGACAGGTTAGGCAAAAACATTCAGTACTTC.

This clone came up a few times. CDR3 in DNA: TGTGCCAGCAGTTTCGTGGCGGGAAAAAAACACAATGAGCAGTTCTTC. Protein product: CASSFVAGKKHNEQFF. The chain employs TRBV27 and TRBJ2-1; a weak D match, TRBD2 (6 bases). Trimming took off 3 bases at V and 5 bases at J, with 17 bases between the two ends. CDR3 length: 16 residues. From germline, CDR1 is MNHEY and CDR2 SMNVEV (reference sequence).

CDR3 nucleotide sequence: TGTGCCAGTAGTACGACAGGGGGGACAGAGACCCAGTACTTC. Translating gives CASSTTGGTETQYF. The rearrangement joins TRBV19 to TRBJ2-5; 9 nucleotides match TRBD1. CDR1 is LNHDA, CDR2 SQIVND, per germline (reference sequence). The CDR3 sequence is 14 residues long. After removal of 4 bases from V and 4 bases from J, the junction contained 4 bases not matched to a gene.